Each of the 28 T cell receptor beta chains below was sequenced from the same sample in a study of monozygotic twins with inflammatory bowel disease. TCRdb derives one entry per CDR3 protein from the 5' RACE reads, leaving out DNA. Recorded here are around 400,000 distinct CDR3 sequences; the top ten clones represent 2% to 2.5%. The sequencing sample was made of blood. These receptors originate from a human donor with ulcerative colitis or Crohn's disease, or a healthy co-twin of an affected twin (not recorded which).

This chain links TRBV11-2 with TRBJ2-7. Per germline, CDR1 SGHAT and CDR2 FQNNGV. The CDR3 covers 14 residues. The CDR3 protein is CASSRLTAPSEQYF.

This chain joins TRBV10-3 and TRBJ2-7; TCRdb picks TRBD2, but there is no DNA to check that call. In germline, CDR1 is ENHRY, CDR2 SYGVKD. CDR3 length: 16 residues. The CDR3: CAISESGMGRSDEQYF.

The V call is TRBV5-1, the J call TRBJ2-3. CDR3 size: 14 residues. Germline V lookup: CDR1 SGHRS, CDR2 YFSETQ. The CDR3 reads CASRLDRGLDTQYF.

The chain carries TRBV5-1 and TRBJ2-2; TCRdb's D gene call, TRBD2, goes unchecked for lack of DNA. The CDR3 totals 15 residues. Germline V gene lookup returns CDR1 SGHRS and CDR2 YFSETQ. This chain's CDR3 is CASTPRTSGTGELFF.

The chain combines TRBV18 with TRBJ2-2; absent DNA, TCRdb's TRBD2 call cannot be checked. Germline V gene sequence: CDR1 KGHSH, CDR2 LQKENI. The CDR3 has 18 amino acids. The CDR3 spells CASSPQVAGGMNTGELFF.

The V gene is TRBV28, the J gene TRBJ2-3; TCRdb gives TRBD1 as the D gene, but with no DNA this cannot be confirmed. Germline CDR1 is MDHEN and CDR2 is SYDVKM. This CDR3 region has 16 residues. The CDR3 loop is CASSRAGTGDTDTQYF.

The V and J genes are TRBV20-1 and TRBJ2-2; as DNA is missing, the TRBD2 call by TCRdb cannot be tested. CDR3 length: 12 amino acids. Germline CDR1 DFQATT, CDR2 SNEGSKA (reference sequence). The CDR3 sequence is CSAGGGSGELFF.

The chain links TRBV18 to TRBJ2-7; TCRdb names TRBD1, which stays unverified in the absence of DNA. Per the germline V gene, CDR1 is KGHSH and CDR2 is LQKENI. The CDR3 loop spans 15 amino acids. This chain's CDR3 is CASSPTGGLGDEQYF.

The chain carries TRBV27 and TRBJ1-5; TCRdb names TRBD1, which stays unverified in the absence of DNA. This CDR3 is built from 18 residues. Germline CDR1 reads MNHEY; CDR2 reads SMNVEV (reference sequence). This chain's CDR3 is CASSLSFPSRDLGQPQHF.

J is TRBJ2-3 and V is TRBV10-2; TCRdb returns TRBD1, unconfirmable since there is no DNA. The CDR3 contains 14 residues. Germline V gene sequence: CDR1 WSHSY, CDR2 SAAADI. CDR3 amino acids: CASSEFVTVDTQYF.

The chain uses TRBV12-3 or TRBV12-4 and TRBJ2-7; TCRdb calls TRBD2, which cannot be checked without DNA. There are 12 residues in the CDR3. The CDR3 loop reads CASSLRADEQYF.

The CDR3 is CASSLPGGANVLTF. The genes are TRBV7-9 and TRBJ2-6; TCRdb reports TRBD1, a call that lacks DNA to check it against. The CDR3 is 14 amino acids. CDR1 and CDR2 from the germline V gene are SEHNR and FQNEAQ (reference sequence). Filled out from reference TRBV7-9 and TRBJ2-6, the complete variable domain reads DTGVSQNPRHKITKRGQNVTFRCDPISEHNRLYWYRQTLGQGPEFLTYFQNEAQLEKSRLLSDRFSAERPKGSFSTLEIQRTEQGDSAMYLCASSLPGGANVLTFGAGSRLTVL.

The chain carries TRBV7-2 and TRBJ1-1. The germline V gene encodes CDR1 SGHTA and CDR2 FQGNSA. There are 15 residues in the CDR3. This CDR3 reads CASSLAGSLNTEAFF. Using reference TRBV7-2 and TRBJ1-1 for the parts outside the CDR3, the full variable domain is GAGVSQSPSNKVTEKGKDVELRCDPISGHTALYWYRQSLGQGLEFLIYFQGNSAPDKSGLPSDRFSAERTGGSVSTLTIQRTQQEDSAVYLCASSLAGSLNTEAFFGQGTRLTVV.

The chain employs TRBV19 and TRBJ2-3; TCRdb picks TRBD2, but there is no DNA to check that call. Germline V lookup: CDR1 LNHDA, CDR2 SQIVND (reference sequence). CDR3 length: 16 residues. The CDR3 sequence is CASKRTSGTMTDTQYF.

The CDR3 region is CASSSAGGLAYEQYF. The chain uses TRBV7-2 and TRBJ2-7; TCRdb picks TRBD1, but there is no DNA to check that call. This CDR3 is 15 amino acids long. Germline CDR1 reads SGHTA; CDR2 reads FQGNSA.

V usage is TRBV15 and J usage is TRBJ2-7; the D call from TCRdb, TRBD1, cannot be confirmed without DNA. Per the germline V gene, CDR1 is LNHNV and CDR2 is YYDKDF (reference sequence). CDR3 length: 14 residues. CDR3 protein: CATSRDTGRYEQYF.

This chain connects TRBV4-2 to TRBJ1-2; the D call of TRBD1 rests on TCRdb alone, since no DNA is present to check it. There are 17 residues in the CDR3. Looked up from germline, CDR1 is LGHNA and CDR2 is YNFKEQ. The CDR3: CASSQDLTGALVYGYTF.

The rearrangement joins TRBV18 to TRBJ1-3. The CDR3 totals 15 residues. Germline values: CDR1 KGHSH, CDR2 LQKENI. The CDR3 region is CASSPPTVSGNTIYF.

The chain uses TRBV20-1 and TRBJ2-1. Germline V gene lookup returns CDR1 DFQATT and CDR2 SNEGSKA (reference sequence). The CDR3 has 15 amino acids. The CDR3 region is CSGRPSGNSYNEQLF.

This CDR3 reads CASSIDLKGTQYF. J is TRBJ2-3 and V is TRBV19. From germline, CDR1 is LNHDA and CDR2 SQIVND (reference sequence). This CDR3 has 13 residues. Full variable domain (remainder filled in from reference TRBV19 and TRBJ2-3): DGGITQSPKYLFRKEGQNVTLSCEQNLNHDAMYWYRQDPGQGLRLIYYSQIVNDFQKGDIAEGYSVSREKKESFPLTVTSAQKNPTAFYLCASSIDLKGTQYFGPGTRLTVL.

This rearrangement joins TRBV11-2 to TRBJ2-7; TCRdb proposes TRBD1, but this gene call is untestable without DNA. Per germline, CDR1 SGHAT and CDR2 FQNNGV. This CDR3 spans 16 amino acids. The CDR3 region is CASSSYLGGLFDEQYF. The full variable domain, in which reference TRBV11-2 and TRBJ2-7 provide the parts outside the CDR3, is EAGVAQSPRYKIIEKRQSVAFWCNPISGHATLYWYQQILGQGPKLLIQFQNNGVVDDSQLPKDRFSAERLKGVDSTLKIQPAKLEDSAVYLCASSSYLGGLFDEQYFGPGTRLTVT.

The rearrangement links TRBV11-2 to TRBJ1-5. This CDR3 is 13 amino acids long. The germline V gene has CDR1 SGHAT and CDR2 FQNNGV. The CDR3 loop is CASSLDMGQPQHF.

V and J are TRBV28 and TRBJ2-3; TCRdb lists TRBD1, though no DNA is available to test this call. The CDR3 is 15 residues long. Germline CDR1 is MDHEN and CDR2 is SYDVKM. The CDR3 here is CASSTDRVGTDTQYF.

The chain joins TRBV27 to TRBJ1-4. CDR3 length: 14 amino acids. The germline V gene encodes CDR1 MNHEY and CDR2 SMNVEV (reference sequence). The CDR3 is CASSSTITNEKLFF.

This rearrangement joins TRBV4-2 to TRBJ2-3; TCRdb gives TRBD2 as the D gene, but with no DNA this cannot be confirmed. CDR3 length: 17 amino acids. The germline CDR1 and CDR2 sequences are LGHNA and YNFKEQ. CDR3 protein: CASSQAPLARCTDTQYF.

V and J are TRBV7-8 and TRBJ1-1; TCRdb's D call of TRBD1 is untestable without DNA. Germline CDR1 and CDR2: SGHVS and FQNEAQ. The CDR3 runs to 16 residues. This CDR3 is CASSLRRTLMNTEAFF.

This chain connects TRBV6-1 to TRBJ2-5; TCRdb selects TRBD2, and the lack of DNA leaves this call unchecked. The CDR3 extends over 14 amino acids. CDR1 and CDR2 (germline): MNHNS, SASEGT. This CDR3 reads CASSGEWLQETQYF.

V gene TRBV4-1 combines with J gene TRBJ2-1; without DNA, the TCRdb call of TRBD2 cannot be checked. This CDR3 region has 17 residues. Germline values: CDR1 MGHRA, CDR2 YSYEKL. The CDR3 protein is CASSQTLALAGVGEQFF.